The rows below give T cell receptor beta chains drawn from one sample of a study of cytomegalovirus exposure and HLA in healthy donors. TCRdb's table, derived via immunoSEQ multiplex PCR, lists solely in-frame clones and lacks some. The sample includes over 50,000 clones, over 75% of them seen just once. What was sequenced was PBMCs. These TCRs come from a young man in good health and CMV-seronegative. Each CDR3 is given with its conserved first and last residue. Each record gives: D gene, V gene, clone size, J gene, CDR3 length, CDR3 protein, CDR3 DNA. D genes are given only for firm matches. Not all rows give a size; the values are once, few, many and, for expanded clones, a class.

>-|TRBV18|-|TRBJ1-2|14
CASSPLQLSYGYTF
TGTGCCAGCTCACCTCTCCAACTAAGCTATGGCTACACCTTC
>TRBD1|TRBV27|-|TRBJ1-1|14
CASSLGAGGTEAFF
TGTGCCAGCAGTTTAGGGGCAGGGGGCACTGAAGCTTTCTTT
>-|TRBV11-2|few|TRBJ1-1|13
CASSSSLVVEAFF
TGTGCCAGCAGCTCGTCCCTTGTTGTTGAAGCTTTCTTT
>-|TRBV5-4|-|TRBJ1-1|13
CASSLDTYTEAFF
TGTGCCAGCAGTCTGGACACCTACACTGAAGCTTTCTTT
>-|TRBV7-9|-|TRBJ1-2|15
CASSLSLTATHGYTF
TGTGCCAGCAGCTTATCTTTGACAGCTACCCATGGCTACACCTTC
>-|TRBV7-9|once|TRBJ2-1|15
CASSYYMSSYNEQFF
TGTGCCAGCAGCTACTACATGAGCTCCTACAATGAGCAGTTCTTC
>TRBD2|TRBV4-1|few|TRBJ2-5|15
CASSQALAGEETQYF
TGCGCCAGCAGCCAAGCATTAGCGGGGGAAGAGACCCAGTACTTC
>-|TRBV7-9|-|TRBJ1-4|17
CASSRLTGEATNEKLFF
TGTGCCAGCAGCCGCTTGACAGGAGAAGCAACTAATGAAAAACTGTTTTTT
>-|TRBV28|-|TRBJ1-2|13
CASSLLRGNGYTF
TGTGCCAGCAGTTTATTGAGAGGCAATGGCTACACCTTC
>TRBD1|TRBV30|-|TRBJ1-2|13
CAWGDEDRGGYTF
TGTGCCTGGGGGGACGAGGACAGGGGTGGCTACACCTTC
>-|TRBV2|-|TRBJ2-7|14
CASSGSTGLGEQYF
TGTGCCAGCAGTGGTTCAACAGGGTTGGGCGAGCAGTACTTC
>TRBD2|TRBV18|-|TRBJ2-2|16
CASSPYGGKNTGELFF
TGTGCCAGCTCACCCTACGGGGGGAAGAACACCGGGGAGCTGTTTTTT
>TRBD1|TRBV7-7|-|TRBJ2-5|15
CASSHGGTGAPTLYF
TGTGCTAGCAGCCACGGAGGGACAGGGGCTCCGACTCTGTACTTC
>-|TRBV25-1|few|TRBJ2-2|14
CASQQGRVTGELFF
TGTGCCAGCCAACAGGGAAGGGTCACCGGGGAGCTGTTTTTT
>TRBD2|TRBV4-1|-|TRBJ2-1|18
CASTTLGLAGGVRNEQFF
TGCGCCAGCACCACTCTGGGACTAGCGGGGGGGGTGCGGAATGAGCAGTTCTTC
>-|TRBV7-9|once|TRBJ1-2|14
CASSPIQSTYGYTF
TGTGCCAGCAGCCCAATACAGAGCACCTATGGCTACACCTTC
>TRBD2|TRBV6-1|-|TRBJ2-1|19
CASSELAGVYESSYNEQFF
TGTGCCAGCAGTGAACTAGCGGGGGTATATGAGAGCTCCTACAATGAGCAGTTCTTC
>TRBD1|TRBV18|-|TRBJ1-5|17
CASSPVRDSRLHKPQHF
TGTGCCAGCTCACCGGTCCGGGACAGTAGACTCCACAAGCCCCAGCATTTT
>-|TRBV27|-|TRBJ1-2|13
CASSFQANYGYTF
TGTGCCAGCAGTTTTCAGGCTAACTATGGCTACACCTTC
>-|TRBV7-2|-|TRBJ1-1|15
CASSLIQGWNTEAFF
TGTGCCAGCAGCTTGATTCAGGGGTGGAACACTGAAGCTTTCTTT
>-|TRBV28|-|TRBJ2-7|13
CASSRLRGGEQYF
TGTGCCAGCAGTCGGCTCCGGGGTGGCGAGCAGTACTTC
>TRBD1|TRBV7-6|-|TRBJ1-5|15
CASSLGQGAGQPQHF
TGTGCCAGCAGCTTGGGGCAGGGGGCAGGGCAGCCCCAGCATTTT
>TRBD1|TRBV7-9|-|TRBJ2-7|19
CASSFLNAIPGQGRYEQYF
TGTGCCAGCAGCTTCCTAAACGCTATACCGGGACAGGGTAGATACGAGCAGTACTTC
>TRBD1|TRBV29-1|-|TRBJ1-5|15
CSVGGTGEYNQPQHF
TGCAGCGTTGGAGGGACAGGGGAGTACAATCAGCCCCAGCATTTT
>-|TRBV10-3|few|TRBJ1-2|14
CAISEGRGAYGYTF
TGTGCCATCAGTGAGGGCAGGGGAGCCTATGGCTACACCTTC
>TRBD2|TRBV4-2|-|TRBJ2-5|13
CASSQDTAGARYF
TGTGCCAGCAGCCAAGATACAGCGGGGGCCCGGTACTTC
>TRBD1|TRBV7-8|-|TRBJ2-1|15
CASSLGTGVGNEQFF
TGTGCCAGCAGCTTAGGGACAGGGGTTGGCAATGAGCAGTTCTTC
>TRBD2|TRBV2|-|TRBJ2-2|16
CASSEIVRLAAGELFF
TGTGCCAGCAGTGAAATCGTGAGACTAGCGGCCGGGGAGCTGTTTTTT
>TRBD1|TRBV7-9|-|TRBJ2-7|14
CASSLGGDRYEQYF
TGTGCCAGCAGCTTAGGGGGGGACAGGTACGAGCAGTACTTC
>-|TRBV11-3|-|TRBJ2-7|13
CASSLATSWNQYF
TGTGCCAGCAGCTTGGCAACTAGCTGGAATCAGTACTTC
>-|TRBV25-1|-|TRBJ1-2|12
CASSGGVGGYTF
TGTGCCAGCAGTGGAGGCGTCGGAGGCTACACCTTC
>-|TRBV10-1|-|TRBJ1-5|13
CATNGAAGQPQHF
TGCGCCACCAATGGGGCCGCGGGGCAGCCCCAGCATTTT
>TRBD2|TRBV5-4|-|TRBJ2-3|17
CASSLKGAGGPSDTQYF
TGTGCCAGCAGCTTGAAGGGAGCGGGGGGGCCGTCAGATACGCAGTATTTT
>TRBD2|TRBV10-1|-|TRBJ2-1|13
CASSMGLANEQFF
TGCGCCAGCAGTATGGGACTAGCGAATGAGCAGTTCTTC
>-|TRBV28|-|TRBJ1-1|14
CASSSATPGGEAFF
TGTGCCAGCAGTTCCGCGACTCCTGGTGGTGAAGCTTTCTTT
>TRBD1|TRBV28|-|TRBJ2-1|13
CASSLVTGDEQFF
TGTGCCAGCAGTTTGGTGACAGGGGATGAGCAGTTCTTC
>-|TRBV6-5|-|TRBJ2-5|14
CASSEGGYQETQYF
TGTGCCAGCAGTGAAGGGGGTTACCAAGAGACCCAGTACTTC
>TRBD1|TRBV5-1|-|TRBJ1-1|17
CASSREAGGLMNTEAFF
TGCGCCAGCAGCCGGGAGGCAGGGGGCTTAATGAACACTGAAGCTTTCTTT
>-|TRBV28|-|TRBJ2-7|13
CASRIGQTYEQYF
TGTGCCAGCAGAATCGGACAGACCTACGAGCAGTACTTC
>-|TRBV10-3|once|TRBJ2-5|15
CAISESGLNEETQYF
TGTGCCATCAGTGAGTCGGGACTTAACGAAGAGACCCAGTACTTC
>-|TRBV6-6|-|TRBJ2-5|15
CASTPRRGTEETQYF
TGTGCCAGCACCCCTCGTCGGGGAACCGAAGAGACCCAGTACTTC
>TRBD1|TRBV6-6|-|TRBJ1-4|14
CASTGGQGGEKLFF
TGTGCCAGCACCGGGGGACAGGGAGGTGAAAAACTGTTTTTT
>-|TRBV5-4|-|TRBJ1-6|15
CASSAGTPYNSPLHF
TGTGCCAGCAGCGCCGGGACACCTTATAATTCACCCCTCCACTTT
>TRBD1|TRBV4-2|-|TRBJ2-3|12
CASSYRDRALYF
TGTGCCAGCAGCTACCGGGACAGGGCCTTGTATTTT
>TRBD1|TRBV5-4|-|TRBJ1-1|17
CASSFPFSTGGNTEAFF
TGTGCCAGCAGTTTCCCCTTTTCGACAGGGGGGAACACTGAAGCTTTCTTT
>-|TRBV5-1|-|TRBJ2-7|14
CASSLGLGKYEQYF
TGCGCCAGCAGCTTGGGACTAGGTAAGTACGAGCAGTACTTC
>TRBD1|TRBV30|-|TRBJ2-7|17
CAWSPHGTGEVVYEQYF
TGTGCCTGGAGTCCTCACGGGACAGGGGAAGTTGTCTACGAGCAGTACTTC
>-|TRBV5-1|-|TRBJ2-3|16
CASSLRGRGSTDTQYF
TGCGCCAGCAGCTTGAGAGGCAGGGGAAGCACAGATACGCAGTATTTT
>-|TRBV30|few|TRBJ1-2|13
CAWKKETNYGYTF
TGTGCCTGGAAAAAGGAGACTAACTATGGCTACACCTTC
>-|TRBV28|-|TRBJ1-5|13
CASSPGSNQPQHF
TGTGCCAGCAGCCCAGGTAGCAATCAGCCCCAGCATTTT
>-|TRBV27|-|TRBJ2-3|15
CASSHKIAHSDTQYF
TGTGCCAGCAGCCATAAGATAGCGCATTCAGATACGCAGTATTTT
>-|TRBV7-8|-|TRBJ2-1|15
CASSLIRSSYNEQFF
TGTGCCAGCAGCTTAATCCGCAGCTCCTACAATGAGCAGTTCTTC
>TRBD2|TRBV5-4|once|TRBJ2-1|15
CASSVSGGAKNEQFF
TGTGCCAGCAGCGTTAGCGGGGGGGCTAAAAATGAGCAGTTCTTC
>-|TRBV6-5|-|TRBJ2-3|12
CASQAGTDTQYF
TGTGCCAGTCAGGCAGGGACAGATACGCAGTATTTT
>-|TRBV6-6|-|TRBJ2-7|13
CASSLLQVDEQYF
TGTGCCAGCAGCCTTCTTCAGGTCGACGAGCAGTACTTC